This T cell receptor beta chain is from a study of blood T cell repertoires in COVID-19. Across the study: Both acute and convalescent COVID-19 samples were obtained from the United States, Italy and Spain. The analysed material was cDNA or gDNA that came from T cells, B-cell-depleted T cells, or PBMCs.

V dropped 4 bases and J dropped 9; count of bases not matched to a gene: 3. Germline values: CDR1 LNHDA, CDR2 SQIVND (reference sequence). The CDR3 sequence is 12 residues long. Authors' analysis steps: Reference gene primers were amplified, and this amplification served to estimate nucleated cell counts. Profiling relied on immunoSEQ multiplex PCR, and the TCRdb table lists in-frame clones only, not all of them. V and J calls and clone size are those listed in that table; D and trimming were worked out from the DNA. The table lists roughly 100,000 clones, around nine tenths of them singletons. This TCR derives from a man in his forties or fifties with active or convalescent COVID-19. V is TRBV19 and J is TRBJ1-5; 7 positions agree with TRBD1. Sequenced: peripheral blood. This CDR3 is CASSTAGGPQHF. The CDR3 region has the DNA TGTGCCAGTAGTACTGCAGGGGGGCCCCAGCATTTT.